These T cell receptor beta chains were read from a single sample in a study of blood T cell repertoires in COVID-19. Using immunoSEQ multiplex PCR, the repertoire was profiled, and TCRdb retains in-frame clones only, with some absent. The repertoire holds under 80,000 clones, with more than 70% as singletons. Sequenced: peripheral blood. The receptors come from a human donor in a cohort sampled during active COVID-19. Each CDR3 is given with its conserved first and last residue. A D gene is named only where the DNA matches it firmly. Expanded clones are given a class, and other clones once, few, many or no size at all.

once,16,NA,TRBJ2-3,TRBV1,CTSSQVPGTALDTQYF,TGCACCAGCAGCCAGGTACCCGGGACAGCCTTAGATACGCAGTATTTT
NA,15,TRBD2,TRBJ2-1,TRBV3-1/TRBV3-2,CASARGLAGNNEQFF,TGTGCCAGCGCAAGAGGGCTAGCGGGTAACAATGAGCAGTTCTTC
NA,16,TRBD1,TRBJ1-2,TRBV25-1,CASSDPGDSPNYGYTF,TGTGCCAGCAGTGACCCCGGGGACAGCCCGAACTATGGCTACACCTTC
NA,11,NA,TRBJ1-1,TRBV29-1,CSSSGNTEAFF,TGCAGCTCCTCGGGGAACACTGAAGCTTTCTTT
few,15,TRBD2,TRBJ2-5,TRBV28,CASSPGTIPQETQYF,TGTGCCAGCAGTCCGGGGACTATACCCCAAGAGACCCAGTACTTC
once,16,TRBD1,TRBJ1-2,TRBV9,CASSVDLWDRAYGYTF,TGTGCCAGCAGCGTAGACCTATGGGACAGGGCCTATGGCTACACCTTC
NA,14,NA,TRBJ2-5,TRBV5-8,CASSLAGVRETQYF,TGTGCCAGCAGCTTGGCGGGGGTGCGGGAGACCCAGTACTTC
NA,14,NA,TRBJ2-5,TRBV5-5,CASSRVVGSETQYF,TGTGCCAGCAGTCGCGTTGTCGGTTCCGAGACCCAGTACTTC
NA,14,TRBD1,TRBJ1-1,TRBV28,CASRVGRGPPEAFF,TGTGCCAGCAGAGTCGGCAGGGGGCCCCCAGAAGCTTTCTTT
NA,14,NA,TRBJ1-4,TRBV28,CASSLYLSDEKLFF,TGTGCCAGCAGTTTATATCTGAGTGATGAAAAACTGTTTTTT
NA,14,NA,TRBJ1-2,TRBV19,CASSMGRDNYGYTF,TGTGCCAGTAGTATGGGCAGGGATAACTATGGCTACACCTTC
NA,15,NA,TRBJ1-4,TRBV11-2,CASSLEAGQGEKLFF,TGTGCCAGCAGCTTAGAAGCAGGCCAGGGGGAAAAACTGTTTTTT
NA,13,TRBD2,TRBJ2-1,TRBV11-3,CASSSGTSFEQFF,TGTGCCAGCAGCTCCGGGACTAGCTTTGAGCAGTTCTTC
once,13,TRBD1,TRBJ1-2,TRBV12-3/TRBV12-4,CASTLQGSGGYTF,TGTGCCAGCACCCTACAGGGGTCTGGGGGCTACACCTTC
NA,15,TRBD2,TRBJ2-7,TRBV7-9,CASSPGLAISYEQYF,TGTGCCAGCAGCCCGGGACTAGCGATTTCCTACGAGCAGTACTTC
NA,15,NA,TRBJ2-3,TRBV7-3,CASSPKWGRTDTQYF,TGTGCCAGCAGCCCTAAATGGGGCCGCACAGATACGCAGTATTTT
NA,13,NA,TRBJ1-5,TRBV10-3,CATRTASNQPQHF,TGTGCCACCAGGACAGCTAGCAATCAGCCCCAGCATTTT
NA,15,TRBD2,TRBJ2-3,TRBV11-2,CASRERLAGTDTQYF,TGTGCCAGCAGGGAGAGACTAGCGGGCACAGATACGCAGTATTTT
once,16,TRBD2,TRBJ2-5,TRBV29-1,CSVTGAGGGSFETQYF,TGCAGCGTGACTGGGGCGGGAGGCGGGAGTTTTGAGACCCAGTACTTC
NA,14,NA,TRBJ2-7,TRBV28,CASSRTATSYEQYF,TGTGCCAGCAGTCGAACAGCTACCTCCTACGAGCAGTACTTC
NA,14,NA,TRBJ1-5,TRBV10-2,CASSESTGPGPQHF,TGCGCCAGCAGTGAGTCTACAGGTCCGGGGCCCCAGCATTTT
NA,15,TRBD1,TRBJ1-2,TRBV30,CAWSPTGGESYGYTF,TGTGCCTGGAGTCCAACAGGGGGCGAATCCTATGGCTACACCTTC
NA,14,TRBD2,TRBJ2-7,TRBV19,CASSNSGSSYEQYF,TGTGCCAGTAGTAATAGCGGGAGCTCCTACGAGCAGTACTTC
once,14,TRBD1,TRBJ2-3,TRBV5-1,CASSSQGASDTQYF,TGCGCCAGCAGCTCGCAGGGGGCATCAGATACGCAGTATTTT
NA,14,TRBD1,TRBJ1-1,TRBV15,CATSRGTGRKEAFF,TGTGCCACCAGCAGAGGGACAGGGCGGAAAGAAGCTTTCTTT
NA,15,TRBD2,TRBJ2-1,TRBV28,CASTPASGSRDEQFF,TGTGCCAGCACACCTGCTAGCGGGAGTAGGGATGAGCAGTTCTTC